The clone carrying this TCR beta chain was counted a few times. The target antigen is unknown. The data are from a study of T cells after yellow fever vaccination. Study-wide results and caveats: Overall, a small share of clonotypes was seen in both CD4 and CD8 compartments. Weaker overall was a secondary response that nonetheless peaked faster, on day 5 versus 15.

TCRdb redid the calling of the 5' RACE reads with MiXCR, one entry per CDR3 protein. The table shows about 75,000 distinct CDR3 sequences, with around 7.8% occurring only once. The source of this sequence is a man aged 18 to 30 who received the YFV17D yellow fever vaccine. Material: CD8+ T cells sorted from PBMCs, obtained 10 days after the first yellow fever vaccination.

CDR3 region: CASSGGQPRQYF. DNA of the CDR3: TGTGCCAGCAGTGGAGGGCAGCCTCGGCAGTATTTT. The chain has TRBV2 and TRBJ2-3, with a possible D match to TRBD2 (5 bases). Germline V gives CDR1 SNHLY, CDR2 FYNNEI. The V end was cut by 4 bases, the J end by 11 bases, with 13 bases between. CDR3 length: 12 amino acids.